Presented here are 9 T cell receptor beta chains from one specimen sequenced in a study of blood T cell repertoires in COVID-19. Only in-frame clones appear in the TCRdb table, and some are missing; sequencing was by immunoSEQ multiplex PCR. The sample yields a few hundred thousand clones, 80% to 90% seen once. The sequenced sample was PBMCs or T cells enriched from blood (not recorded which). These receptors came from a woman aged 45-59 years in a cohort exposed to, infected with or recovered from COVID-19 (not recorded which).

This rearrangement joins TRBV4-3 to TRBJ2-5; maybe TRBD1 (6 bases). The germline V and J ends were trimmed by 3 bases and 5 bases, with 19 bases remaining between them. Germline CDR1 is LGHNA and CDR2 is YSLEER. This CDR3 contains 16 residues. In DNA form, the CDR3 reads TGCGCCAGCAGCCAGAGCAGGGGTTTAATAAGGGAGACCCAGTACTTC. Translated: CASSQSRGLIRETQYF.

This chain links TRBV7-8 with TRBJ2-1; 7 positions match TRBD2. CDR3 length: 13 residues. J gave up 15 bases and V 3 bases, and 11 bases lay outside the gene matches. Germline V lookup: CDR1 SGHVS, CDR2 FQNEAQ. The CDR3 region has the DNA TGTGCCAGCAGCTTGCGGGAGCCGCTTGGTGCGTTCTTC. Amino acids: CASSLREPLGAFF.

This sequence joins TRBV27 and TRBJ1-5; no reliable D call. Germline V gene lookup returns CDR1 MNHEY and CDR2 SMNVEV (reference sequence). The CDR3 loop spans 14 amino acids. The ends were cut back, 4 bases at V and 2 bases at J, with 9 bases in the middle. The CDR3 sequence: CASSWRVGNQPQHF. The CDR3 DNA reads as TGTGCCAGCAGTTGGAGGGTTGGCAATCAGCCCCAGCATTTT.

J is TRBJ1-5 and V is TRBV9; D uncertain. Germline CDR1 reads SGDLS; CDR2 reads YYNGEE. Trimming cost V 0 bases and J 1 base, with 8 bases left between them. The CDR3 runs 15 residues. The CDR3: CASSVGARSNQPQHF. CDR3 DNA: TGTGCCAGCAGCGTAGGGGCTCGGAGCAATCAGCCCCAGCATTTT.

The V gene is TRBV28, the J gene TRBJ1-1; D is unresolved. CDR3 length: 13 amino acids. Trimming shortened V by 7 bases and J by 11 bases, and 20 bases separated the two germline ends. Germline lookup yields CDR1 MDHEN and CDR2 SYDVKM. The CDR3 sequence is CASKTLAQVEAFF. Here the CDR3 DNA reads TGTGCCAGCAAAACCCTCGCGCAGGTTGAGGCTTTCTTT.

The chain is built from TRBV18 and TRBJ2-5, with D possibly TRBD2 on 6 matching bases. CDR3 size: 15 residues. V gave up 3 bases and J gave up 0 bases, with 11 bases separating them. Germline lookup yields CDR1 KGHSH and CDR2 LQKENI. This chain's CDR3 is CASSPGAGYQETQYF. For the CDR3, the DNA is TGTGCCAGCTCACCCGGTGCGGGATACCAAGAGACCCAGTACTTC.

The CDR3, as DNA: TGTGCCAGCAGTTCCCTAAAAAAAGACAGGTCTTACGAGCAGTACTTC. The encoded protein is CASSSLKKDRSYEQYF. The chain has TRBV6-2 or TRBV6-3 and TRBJ2-7; a possible D gene is TRBD1 (6 bases). CDR1 MNHEY and CDR2 SVGEGT come from the germline V gene. Between the trimmed V and J ends, which lost 4 bases and 4 bases, there was a span of 20 bases. The CDR3 totals 16 residues.

The V call is TRBV4-2, the J call TRBJ1-1; no definite D call. This CDR3 contains 15 residues. Trimming shortened V by 4 bases and J by 1 base, and 13 bases separated the two germline ends. CDR1 and CDR2 from the germline V gene are LGHNA and YNFKEQ. CDR3 sequence reads: CASSPMDAENTEAFF. The CDR3 region has the DNA TGTGCCAGCAGCCCCATGGATGCGGAGAACACTGAAGCTTTCTTT.

V gene TRBV3-1 (or the pseudogene TRBV3-2) combines with J gene TRBJ1-5, with 7 positions matching TRBD1. The CDR3 totals 16 residues. V was pared by 1 base and J by 4 bases, with 7 bases of the junction left unmatched. The germline V gene encodes CDR1 LGHDT and CDR2 YNNKEL (reference sequence). The CDR3 sequence: CASSQGTGTVNQPQHF. The DNA for the CDR3 is TGTGCCAGCAGCCAAGGAACCGGGACAGTTAATCAGCCCCAGCATTTT.